A selection of T cell receptor beta chains follows, all from one sample in a study of response to subunit inactivated influenza vaccine. Each CDR3 protein is one row after TCRdb ran MiXCR on the RT-PCR reads. The sample lists about 700,000 distinct CDR3 sequences; roughly 14% were seen once. The starting material was PBMCs from blood, obtained less than 15 days before vaccination. These receptors came from a man aged 45-60 years who received an inactivated influenza vaccine. Each CDR3 is given with its conserved first and last residue. D genes are given only for firm matches. Clone size is shown for a subset of rows, as once, few, many or a class of expanded clone.

j_gene: TRBJ2-7; abundance: many; v_gene: TRBV20-1; d_gene: -; CDR3aa: CSARDVGAVYEQYF; CDR3nt: TGCAGTGCTAGAGACGTAGGGGCAGTTTACGAGCAGTACTTC
j_gene: TRBJ2-1; abundance: -; v_gene: TRBV11-2; d_gene: -; CDR3aa: CASSRLNLQRSSYNEQFF; CDR3nt: TGTGCCAGCAGCCGCCTAAATTTACAGAGGTCCTCCTACAATGAGCAGTTCTTC
j_gene: TRBJ2-5; abundance: -; v_gene: TRBV5-1; d_gene: -; CDR3aa: CASSEERGTQYF; CDR3nt: TGCGCCAGCAGCGAGGAACGGGGAACCCAGTACTTC
j_gene: TRBJ2-6; abundance: -; v_gene: TRBV6-2/TRBV6-3; d_gene: -; CDR3aa: CASSYSGPGANVLTF; CDR3nt: TGTGCCAGCAGTTACAGCGGGCCTGGGGCCAACGTCCTGACTTTC
j_gene: TRBJ1-5; abundance: many; v_gene: TRBV20-1; d_gene: -; CDR3aa: CSARQTNNQPQHF; CDR3nt: TGCAGTGCTAGGCAGACTAATAATCAGCCCCAGCATTTT
j_gene: TRBJ2-3; abundance: once; v_gene: TRBV6-5; d_gene: -; CDR3aa: CASSYSAGTYRTDTQYF; CDR3nt: TGTGCCAGCAGTTACTCCGCCGGGACATATCGCACAGATACGCAGTATTTT
j_gene: TRBJ1-4; abundance: -; v_gene: TRBV6-1; d_gene: TRBD1; CDR3aa: CASMMDRRKEKLFF; CDR3nt: TGTGCCAGCATGATGGACAGGCGAAAAGAAAAACTGTTTTTT
j_gene: TRBJ2-5; abundance: few; v_gene: TRBV7-2; d_gene: -; CDR3aa: CASSLGHKETQYF; CDR3nt: TGTGCCAGCAGCTTAGGACACAAAGAGACCCAGTACTTC
j_gene: TRBJ2-1; abundance: few; v_gene: TRBV20-1; d_gene: TRBD2; CDR3aa: CSGYSGNEQFF; CDR3nt: TGCAGCGGGTATAGCGGGAATGAGCAGTTCTTC
j_gene: TRBJ2-2; abundance: few; v_gene: TRBV11-2; d_gene: -; CDR3aa: CASSFGGQTGELFF; CDR3nt: TGTGCCAGCAGCTTTGGGGGGCAAACCGGGGAGCTGTTTTTT
j_gene: TRBJ1-4; abundance: -; v_gene: TRBV12-3/TRBV12-4; d_gene: -; CDR3aa: CASTITLGGKLFF; CDR3nt: TGTGCCAGCACCATTACGCTTGGGGGAAAACTGTTTTTT
j_gene: TRBJ2-1; abundance: -; v_gene: TRBV3-1; d_gene: -; CDR3aa: CASSPLLSSYNEQFF; CDR3nt: TGTGCCAGCAGCCCACTCTTGAGCTCCTACAATGAGCAGTTCTTC
j_gene: TRBJ2-7; abundance: few; v_gene: TRBV29-1; d_gene: -; CDR3aa: CSGRDGSGYEQYF; CDR3nt: TGCAGCGGACGGGACGGCTCGGGGTACGAGCAGTACTTC
j_gene: TRBJ1-5; abundance: many; v_gene: TRBV4-3; d_gene: -; CDR3aa: CASSQDWGRVNQPQHF; CDR3nt: TGCGCCAGCAGCCAAGATTGGGGCCGAGTCAATCAGCCCCAGCATTTT
j_gene: TRBJ2-2; abundance: few; v_gene: TRBV12-3/TRBV12-4; d_gene: -; CDR3aa: CASQRGTGELFF; CDR3nt: TGTGCCAGCCAAAGGGGCACCGGGGAGCTGTTTTTT
j_gene: TRBJ2-1; abundance: few; v_gene: TRBV27; d_gene: TRBD2; CDR3aa: CASSPGVAGVNEQFF; CDR3nt: TGTGCCAGCAGTCCAGGGGTAGCGGGGGTCAATGAGCAGTTCTTC
j_gene: TRBJ2-3; abundance: few; v_gene: TRBV12-3/TRBV12-4; d_gene: -; CDR3aa: CASTPSRTGTQYF; CDR3nt: TGTGCCAGCACCCCTTCGCGGACGGGTACGCAGTATTTT
j_gene: TRBJ1-2; abundance: -; v_gene: TRBV6-2/TRBV6-3; d_gene: -; CDR3aa: CASSFTTGNNGYTF; CDR3nt: TGTGCCAGCAGTTTTACCACAGGGAACAATGGCTACACCTTC
j_gene: TRBJ2-3; abundance: few; v_gene: TRBV7-9; d_gene: -; CDR3aa: CASSLSGAPYSTDTQYF; CDR3nt: TGTGCCAGCAGCTTATCGGGAGCCCCTTATAGCACAGATACGCAGTATTTT
j_gene: TRBJ2-5; abundance: few; v_gene: TRBV20-1; d_gene: -; CDR3aa: CSAPDLGVTTQYF; CDR3nt: TGCAGTGCTCCGGATTTAGGGGTAACAACCCAGTACTTC
j_gene: TRBJ1-6; abundance: -; v_gene: TRBV7-2; d_gene: -; CDR3aa: CASSPGGERNSPLHF; CDR3nt: TGTGCCAGCAGCCCCGGGGGGGAGAGGAATTCACCCCTCCACTTT
j_gene: TRBJ2-7; abundance: few; v_gene: TRBV3-1; d_gene: -; CDR3aa: CASSQDLTASYEQYF; CDR3nt: TGTGCCAGCAGCCAAGATTTAACAGCCTCCTACGAGCAGTACTTC
j_gene: TRBJ2-7; abundance: -; v_gene: TRBV12-3/TRBV12-4; d_gene: -; CDR3aa: CASSFGSANSYEQYF; CDR3nt: TGTGCCAGCAGTTTCGGGTCGGCCAATTCCTACGAGCAGTACTTC
j_gene: TRBJ2-5; abundance: -; v_gene: TRBV12-3/TRBV12-4; d_gene: -; CDR3aa: CASSEQFQETQYF; CDR3nt: TGTGCCAGCAGTGAACAGTTCCAAGAGACCCAGTACTTC